Included here is one T cell receptor (beta chain) sequence, with context. Its antigen remains unidentified. This sample stems from a study of response to subunit inactivated influenza vaccine. Study findings and constraints: It was the authors' suggestion that each seasonal influenza vaccination recruits few new T cells.

TCRdb re-analysed the RT-PCR reads in MiXCR, keeping a single row per CDR3 protein. The repertoire holds 150,000 to 200,000 distinct CDR3 sequences, with more than 10% as singletons. The CDR3 extends over 13 amino acids. The ends were cut back, 0 bases at V and 7 bases at J, with 8 bases in the middle. Germline V CDR1 and CDR2: SGHAT, FQNNGV. This sample was shared with a second study, whose subject was T cells expressing NK-cell markers. That paper states: Production of TCR beta cDNA relied on 5'RACE template switching with UMIs. Most of the eight sequenced donors tested HCMV-seropositive; one tested seronegative. Researchers report these clonotypes also headed the CD3+CD56-NKG2C+ fraction in a handful of donors.

This clonotype was sampled from a man aged 45-65 years who received an inactivated influenza vaccine. The rearrangement uses TRBV11-2 and TRBJ2-3, with a possible D match to TRBD2 (5 bases). Sequencing used CD8+ T cells sorted from PBMCs, obtained 11 to 12 days after vaccination. The CDR3 reads CASSLDGGNTQYF. In nucleotides, the CDR3 is TGTGCCAGCAGCTTAGATGGAGGAAATACGCAGTATTTT.